The rows below give T cell receptor beta chains drawn from one sample of a study of blood T cell repertoires in COVID-19. Some clones are missing from TCRdb's copy, which holds only in-frame ones; the method was immunoSEQ multiplex PCR. The sample has roughly 15,000 clones; 85% to 90% are singletons. The sample consisted of peripheral blood. Receptor source: a man between 45 and 60 years old with active COVID-19. Both conserved end residues are part of each CDR3. D genes are given only for firm matches.

>NA|TRBV4-2|TRBJ2-1
CASSQEFEVGPGNEQFF
>TRBD2|TRBV5-1|TRBJ2-1
CASSIAGTSGGYNEQFF
>NA|TRBV6-5|TRBJ2-1
CASRVGATRYEQFF
>TRBD1|TRBV6-5|TRBJ2-7
CASSYRGQGSYEQYF
>NA|TRBV9|TRBJ2-1
CASSAGGVNEQFF
>TRBD1|TRBV7-3|TRBJ2-6
CASSPTAGGVSGANVLTF
>TRBD1|TRBV7-9|TRBJ1-4
CASSQGASNEKLFF
>TRBD2|TRBV7-9|TRBJ2-1
CASSLRRVLAGDDEQFF
>TRBD1|TRBV29-1|TRBJ2-7
CSVEGDRGNEQYF
>NA|TRBV29-1|TRBJ1-1
CSVEQDVGWYGVSAAFF
>TRBD1|TRBV11-3|TRBJ1-2
CASSPGGPNYGYTF
>NA|TRBV5-5|TRBJ2-1
CASSFISRNEQFF
>NA|TRBV4-3|TRBJ1-1
CASTSSDNMNTEAFF
>TRBD1|TRBV5-5|TRBJ2-7
CASSQRTGFEQYF
>NA|TRBV29-1|TRBJ2-5
CSVVINKGETQYF
>TRBD2|TRBV19|TRBJ2-1
CASAVWSSGRNEQFF
>TRBD1|TRBV30|TRBJ1-1
CAWSWDRANTEAFF
>TRBD2|TRBV11-2|TRBJ2-2
CASSPWTSGRAVGELFF
>NA|TRBV23-1|TRBJ2-7
CASSRRELSHEQYF
>NA|TRBV2|TRBJ2-7
CASRREEISYEQYF
>NA|TRBV18|TRBJ2-7
CASSLGSREQYF
>TRBD1|TRBV7-3|TRBJ2-3
CASSPRGTGDGDTQYF
>TRBD1|TRBV6-5|TRBJ2-7
CASRTGTDYEQYF
>NA|TRBV27|TRBJ1-2
CASSIAGSYGYTF
>NA|TRBV11-2|TRBJ2-3
CASSLGAYGTDTQYF